This TCR beta chain was documented in a study of OX40 agonist ivuxolimab in advanced cancers. Study-level information: Two cutaneous melanoma patients and one hepatocellular carcinoma patient, three in all, had partial responses. Whole-study results and caveats: CD4+ and CD8+ T cells in blood underwent clonal expansion by week 6 at 0.1 to 3.0 mg/kg. The study found among the lowest clonal expansion in partial responders at 0.1-3.0 mg/kg.

The V gene lost 2 bases and the J gene lost 1 base, with 6 bases spanning the gap. The CDR3 length is 13 residues. Looked up from germline, CDR1 is LNHDA and CDR2 is SQIVND (reference sequence). About this clone: The antigen is unknown.

Clones were sequenced by immunoSEQ multiplex PCR, and TCRdb holds only the in-frame ones, with some missing. Of over 65,000 clones in the sample, approximately 80% were seen once. The source is an adult with an advanced solid tumor such as melanoma, head and neck, liver or kidney cancer. V and J are TRBV19 and TRBJ2-7; D remains unclear. Sample: CD4+ or CD8+ T cells sorted from blood, taken in a trial of the OX40 agonist ivuxolimab. CDR3 protein: CASSIIGSYEQYF. The CDR3 DNA reads as TGTGCCAGTAGTATAATTGGTTCCTACGAGCAGTACTTC.